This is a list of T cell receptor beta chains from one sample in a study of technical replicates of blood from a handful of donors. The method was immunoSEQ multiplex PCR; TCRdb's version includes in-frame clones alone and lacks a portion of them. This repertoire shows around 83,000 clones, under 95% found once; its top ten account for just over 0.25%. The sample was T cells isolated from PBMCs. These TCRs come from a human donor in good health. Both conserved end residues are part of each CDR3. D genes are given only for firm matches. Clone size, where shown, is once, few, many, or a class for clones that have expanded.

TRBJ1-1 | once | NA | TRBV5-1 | CASSLTAYAEAFF | TGCGCCAGCAGCTTGACCGCCTACGCTGAAGCTTTCTTT
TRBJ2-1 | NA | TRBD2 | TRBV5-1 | CASSLLAGGREFF | TGCGCCAGCAGCTTGTTGGCGGGGGGGCGCGAGTTCTTC
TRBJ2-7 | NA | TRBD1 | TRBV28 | CASSLELGRGHEQYF | TGTGCCAGCAGTTTAGAGCTAGGCAGGGGGCACGAGCAGTACTTC
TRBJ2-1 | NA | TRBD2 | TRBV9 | CASSVSGGKDNEQFF | TGTGCCAGCAGCGTTAGCGGGGGGAAAGACAATGAGCAGTTCTTC
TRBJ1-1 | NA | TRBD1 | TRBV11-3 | CASSLDRVEAFF | TGTGCCAGCAGCTTGGACAGGGTCGAAGCTTTCTTT
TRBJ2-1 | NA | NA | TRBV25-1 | CASSDLSGANEQFF | TGTGCCAGCAGTGACCTCTCAGGTGCCAATGAGCAGTTCTTC
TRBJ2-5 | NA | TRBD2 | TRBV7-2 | CASSPSGGFYQETQYF | TGTGCCAGCAGCCCTAGCGGGGGATTCTACCAAGAGACCCAGTACTTC
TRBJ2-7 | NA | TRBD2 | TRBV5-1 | CASSFGTSGRSEQYF | TGCGCCAGCAGCTTCGGGACTAGCGGGAGGAGCGAGCAGTACTTC
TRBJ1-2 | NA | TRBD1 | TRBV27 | CASSSVTGRDSGYTF | TGTGCCAGCAGTTCCGTGACAGGGCGGGACTCTGGCTACACCTTC
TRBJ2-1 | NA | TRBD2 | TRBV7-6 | CASSLGLAGNEQFF | TGTGCCAGCAGCTTAGGGCTAGCGGGGAATGAGCAGTTCTTC
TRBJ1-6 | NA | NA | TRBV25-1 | CASSDGQYNSPLHF | TGTGCCAGCAGTGACGGACAGTATAATTCACCCCTCCACTTT
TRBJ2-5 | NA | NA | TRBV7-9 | CASSSPGGSETQYF | TGTGCCAGCAGCTCACCCGGGGGATCAGAGACCCAGTACTTC
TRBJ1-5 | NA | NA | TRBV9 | CASSQTGNSNQPQHF | TGTGCCAGCAGCCAGACCGGGAATAGCAATCAGCCCCAGCATTTT
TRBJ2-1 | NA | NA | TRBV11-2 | CASSYNYLYRGADNEQFF | TGTGCCAGCAGCTATAATTATCTCTATCGGGGGGCTGACAATGAGCAGTTCTTC
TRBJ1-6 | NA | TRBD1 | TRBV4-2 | CASSQGTGGNSPLHF | TGTGCCAGCAGCCAGGGGACAGGGGGTAATTCACCCCTCCACTTT
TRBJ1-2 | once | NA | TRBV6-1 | CASSARDSGNYGYTF | TGTGCCAGCAGTGCCCGAGACAGTGGAAACTATGGCTACACCTTC
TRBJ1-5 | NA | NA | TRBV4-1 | CASSLRGNQPQHF | TGCGCCAGCAGCCTCCGAGGTAATCAGCCCCAGCATTTT
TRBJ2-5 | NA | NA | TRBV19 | CASSVRDTQETQYF | TGTGCCAGTTCGGTCCGGGACACGCAAGAGACCCAGTACTTC
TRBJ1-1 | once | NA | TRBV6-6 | CASSSAGTNTEAFF | TGTGCCAGCAGTTCGGCGGGGACGAACACTGAAGCTTTCTTT
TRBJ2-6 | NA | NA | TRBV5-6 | CASNRANVLTF | TGTGCCAGCAACAGGGCCAACGTCCTGACTTTC
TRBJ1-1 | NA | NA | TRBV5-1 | CASSPPMGPGTEAFF | TGCGCCAGCAGCCCCCCTATGGGGCCGGGCACTGAAGCTTTCTTT
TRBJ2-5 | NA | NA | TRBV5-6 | CASSHSGLSGETQYF | TGTGCCAGCAGCCACTCGGGACTCAGTGGGGAGACCCAGTACTTC
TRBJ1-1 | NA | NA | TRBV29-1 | CSVVEQPGRLYTEAFF | TGCAGCGTTGTCGAACAACCCGGGAGGCTTTACACTGAAGCTTTCTTT
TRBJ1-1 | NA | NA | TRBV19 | CASSIEGGAEAFF | TGTGCCAGTAGTATAGAGGGAGGTGCTGAAGCTTTCTTT
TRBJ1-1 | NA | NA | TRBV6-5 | CASRHGHENTEAFF | TGTGCCAGCAGGCATGGACACGAGAACACTGAAGCTTTCTTT
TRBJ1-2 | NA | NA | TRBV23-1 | CASSQPTVNYGYTF | TGCGCCAGCAGTCAACCTACTGTTAACTATGGCTACACCTTC
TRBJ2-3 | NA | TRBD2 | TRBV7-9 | CASSLVAGGHTDTQYF | TGTGCCAGCAGCCTCGTAGCGGGGGGGCACACAGATACGCAGTATTTT
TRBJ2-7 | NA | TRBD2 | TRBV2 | CATRQTGLAGGPYF | TGTGCCACCCGTCAAACGGGACTAGCGGGAGGGCCGTACTTC
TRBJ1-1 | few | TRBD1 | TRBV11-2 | CASSLRQGRTEAFF | TGTGCCAGCAGCCTTCGACAGGGGAGGACTGAAGCTTTCTTT
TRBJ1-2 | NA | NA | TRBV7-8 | CASSPGGVYGYTF | TGTGCCAGCAGCCCTGGGGGGGTCTATGGCTACACCTTC
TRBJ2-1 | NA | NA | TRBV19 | CASSIRGPYNEQFF | TGTGCCAGTAGTATACGGGGTCCCTACAATGAGCAGTTCTTC
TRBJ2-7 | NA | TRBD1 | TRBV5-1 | CASSLGRDRGFHEQYF | TGCGCCAGCAGCTTGGGCCGGGACAGGGGTTTCCACGAGCAGTACTTC